The rows below give T cell receptor beta chains drawn from one sample of a study of beta chain features in type 1 diabetes. Method: immunoSEQ multiplex PCR; TCRdb's copy keeps in-frame clones and lacks some. The table lists roughly 280,000 clones, about 24% of them singletons, with 0.012% in the top ten. Sample: naive CD4+ T cells from blood. All receptors come from a woman under 40 with type 1 diabetes. CDR3s include the opening cysteine and the closing phenylalanine or tryptophan. D genes are given only for firm matches. Expanded clones get a size class; other rows say once, few or many, or leave the size out.

TGCAGCGTTGGACAGGCAAGCTACGAGCAGTACTTC,CSVGQASYEQYF,few,.,TRBJ2-7,TRBV29-1
TGTGCCAGCAGCAGGCTCTGGACAGATAGCAATCAGCCCCAGCATTTT,CASSRLWTDSNQPQHF,.,.,TRBJ1-5,TRBV5-8
TGTGCCAGCAGCTTACGGAGTTCCGATACGCAGTATTTT,CASSLRSSDTQYF,.,.,TRBJ2-3,TRBV13
TGTGCCAGCAGCTTGGCGGGACAGGACAATCAGCCCCAGCATTTT,CASSLAGQDNQPQHF,few,TRBD1,TRBJ1-5,TRBV7-6
TGTGCCTGGAGGACAGGGGGAGCAACTAATGAAAAACTGTTTTTT,CAWRTGGATNEKLFF,few,TRBD1,TRBJ1-4,TRBV30
TGTGCCAGCAGCGTAAGCGGGAGGGCCTCGATCACAGATACGCAGTATTTT,CASSVSGRASITDTQYF,.,TRBD2,TRBJ2-3,TRBV9
TGTGCCTGGAATCGCAGGGTGGACACTGAAGCTTTCTTT,CAWNRRVDTEAFF,few,.,TRBJ1-1,TRBV30
TGTGCCGGGGAGGGCGAGCAGTACTTC,CAGEGEQYF,.,TRBD2,TRBJ2-7,TRBV6-1
TGTGCCTGGAGTGTAGGAGGGGGCATTGAGCAGTTCTTC,CAWSVGGGIEQFF,few,.,TRBJ2-1,TRBV30
TGTGCCAGCAGCTTGGCTAGCGGGAGCCACAATGAGCAGTTCTTC,CASSLASGSHNEQFF,few,TRBD2,TRBJ2-1,TRBV5-4
TGTGCCTGGACCTTTTACAATGAGCAGTTCTTC,CAWTFYNEQFF,few,.,TRBJ2-1,TRBV30
TGTGCCAGCTCACCTAGCGGAGACAATGAGCAGTTCTTC,CASSPSGDNEQFF,.,.,TRBJ2-1,TRBV18
TGTGCCAGCAGTTCTACTTGGACGCAGTATTTT,CASSSTWTQYF,few,.,TRBJ2-3,TRBV28
TGTGCCAGCAGCCGACACGTTAGCAATCAGCCCCAGCATTTT,CASSRHVSNQPQHF,.,.,TRBJ1-5,TRBV6-5
TGCAGCGTAGGACAGGGTAGTGGCTACACCTTC,CSVGQGSGYTF,.,TRBD1,TRBJ1-2,TRBV29-1
TGTGCCAGCAGCCGTCCGGGACAGCCGGACACTGAAGCTTTCTTT,CASSRPGQPDTEAFF,.,TRBD1,TRBJ1-1,TRBV28
TGTGCCAGCAGTGAAAGCGCGAGCGGGAGGGCTGGCGAGCAGTACTTC,CASSESASGRAGEQYF,few,TRBD2,TRBJ2-7,TRBV25-1
TGTGCCAGCAGTGACCCCGACTATGGCTACACCTTC,CASSDPDYGYTF,.,.,TRBJ1-2,TRBV25-1
TGCAGCGTAGGGCTAGCGGGAGAAGAGACCCAGTACTTC,CSVGLAGEETQYF,.,TRBD2,TRBJ2-5,TRBV29-1
TGTGCCAGCTCACTCGGGACTAGCTGGTTTTTCGAGCAGTACTTC,CASSLGTSWFFEQYF,few,TRBD2,TRBJ2-7,TRBV18
TGCGCCAGCAGCGCTACAGGCACAGATACGCAGTATTTT,CASSATGTDTQYF,few,.,TRBJ2-3,TRBV5-1
TGCAGCGTTGCGGGCGGGGCTCAAGAGACCCAGTACTTC,CSVAGGAQETQYF,.,.,TRBJ2-5,TRBV29-1
TGTGCCTGGATTCGGCAGTTGGGGCACTATGGCTACACCTTC,CAWIRQLGHYGYTF,few,.,TRBJ1-2,TRBV30
TGTGCCAGCTCTGAAGGGGGAGGGCCGGGAGATACGCAGTATTTT,CASSEGGGPGDTQYF,.,.,TRBJ2-3,TRBV25-1
TGTGCCACCAGCAGAGATCCAGGGATGGGGACTGAAGCTTTCTTT,CATSRDPGMGTEAFF,.,.,TRBJ1-1,TRBV15
TGTGCCAGCAGTTCCTTACTAAACACCGGGGAGCTGTTTTTT,CASSSLLNTGELFF,.,.,TRBJ2-2,TRBV6-5
TGTGCCAGCAGCTTCCACGGGAACTACAATGAGCAGTTCTTC,CASSFHGNYNEQFF,few,.,TRBJ2-1,TRBV7-9
TGCAGCGGGGGGACTGTTTACAATGAGCAGTTCTTC,CSGGTVYNEQFF,.,.,TRBJ2-1,TRBV29-1
TGCAGCGTTGGGGGACAGGGACAGAGCACAGATACGCAGTATTTT,CSVGGQGQSTDTQYF,few,TRBD1,TRBJ2-3,TRBV29-1
TGCAGCGTTGAGTGGGGACAGGGTCCCTACGAGCAGTACTTC,CSVEWGQGPYEQYF,.,TRBD1,TRBJ2-7,TRBV29-1
TGTGCCAGCAGCGTGGGCAGTAACACTGAAGCTTTCTTT,CASSVGSNTEAFF,.,.,TRBJ1-1,TRBV9
TGTGCCAGCAGTAGGACAGGCGGGAGCAATCAGCCCCAGCATTTT,CASSRTGGSNQPQHF,few,TRBD1,TRBJ1-5,TRBV7-9
TGCGCCAGCAGCCGTCCCCAGCGGGAAAGCACAGATACGCAGTATTTT,CASSRPQRESTDTQYF,few,TRBD2,TRBJ2-3,TRBV5-1
TGTGCCTGGAGTGTACCTCGAGGCCATGGCTACACCTTC,CAWSVPRGHGYTF,.,.,TRBJ1-2,TRBV30
TGTGCCAGCAGCCTAATACTAGCGAACACAGATACGCAGTATTTT,CASSLILANTDTQYF,.,TRBD2,TRBJ2-3,TRBV7-6
TGTGCCAGCAGCCAAGTACCGACAGGGAGAGATACGCAGTATTTT,CASSQVPTGRDTQYF,few,TRBD1,TRBJ2-3,TRBV14
TGTGCCAGCAGCTTCGGGGGGAGCTATAGCAATCAGCCCCAGCATTTT,CASSFGGSYSNQPQHF,.,.,TRBJ1-5,TRBV7-9
TGCAGCGTTGAAAGGGGGAACTCCTACAATGAGCAGTTCTTC,CSVERGNSYNEQFF,.,.,TRBJ2-1,TRBV29-1
TGTGCCAGCAGTCCCGCGGGGGGGATCGCAGATACGCAGTATTTT,CASSPAGGIADTQYF,few,TRBD2,TRBJ2-3,TRBV2
TGTGCCAGTAGTATCTTAGTACGGAGCTCCTACAATGAGCAGTTCTTC,CASSILVRSSYNEQFF,.,.,TRBJ2-1,TRBV19
TGTGCCAGCAGCTCCATCGGACTCTACGAGCAGTACTTC,CASSSIGLYEQYF,few,.,TRBJ2-7,TRBV7-2